These T cell receptor beta chains were read from a single sample in a study of blood T cell repertoires in COVID-19. Clones were sequenced by immunoSEQ multiplex PCR, and TCRdb holds only the in-frame ones, with some missing. The sample comprises fewer than 350,000 clones, 88% of which are singletons, and 0.8% to 1% rests with the top ten. The sample comprised PBMCs or T cells enriched from blood (not recorded which). These receptors were taken from a woman aged 25 to 39 who had recovered from COVID-19. Both conserved end residues are part of each CDR3. A D gene is named only where the DNA matches it firmly. Where a row states a size, it is once, few, many or the class of an expanded clone; other rows omit it.

d_gene	v_gene	abundance	j_gene	CDR3nt	CDR3aa
NA	TRBV11-2	NA	TRBJ2-1	TGTGCCAGCAGCTTGACTAAAGAGCAGTTCTTC	CASSLTKEQFF
NA	TRBV28	NA	TRBJ2-1	TGTGCCAGCACCGAGCGAGTAAACAATGAGCAGTTCTTC	CASTERVNNEQFF
NA	TRBV18	NA	TRBJ1-3	TGTGCCAGCTCACCCCCCGGAGGGGGAAACACCATATATTTT	CASSPPGGGNTIYF
TRBD1	TRBV7-6	once	TRBJ1-1	TGTGCCAGCAGCTTAATGACAGGGGGCGGAGTAGCGGGCACTGAAGCTTTCTTT	CASSLMTGGGVAGTEAFF
TRBD1	TRBV28	NA	TRBJ2-2	TGTGCCAGCAGACCGGGACAGGTGAATGGGGAGCTGTTTTTT	CASRPGQVNGELFF
TRBD2	TRBV5-4	NA	TRBJ2-1	TGTGCCAGCAGCGCGCGACTAGCGGGAGATGGTAATGAGCAGTTCTTC	CASSARLAGDGNEQFF
NA	TRBV9	NA	TRBJ1-4	TGTGCCAGCAGCGGCAGTGCAACTAATGAAAAACTGTTTTTT	CASSGSATNEKLFF
NA	TRBV30	NA	TRBJ1-3	TGTGCCTGGAGTGTGAAGGGGAACACCATATATTTT	CAWSVKGNTIYF
NA	TRBV30	NA	TRBJ1-4	TGTGCCTGGAGTGTACACGAAAAACTGTTTTTT	CAWSVHEKLFF
NA	TRBV28	once	TRBJ1-6	TGTGCCAGCAGTTACAGAGTCTCCCTCCACTTT	CASSYRVSLHF
TRBD1	TRBV27	NA	TRBJ2-5	TGTGCCAGCAGTCGCTTTGGGGGACAGGGGTTTGGGTCGCAAGAGACCCAGTACTTC	CASSRFGGQGFGSQETQYF
NA	TRBV28	NA	TRBJ2-6	TGTGCCAGCAGTTTTTCGGGATCTGGGGCCAACGTCCTGACTTTC	CASSFSGSGANVLTF
NA	TRBV5-1	NA	TRBJ1-3	TGCGCCAGCAGCCCGGAGGTAGTCAGCCTCTCTGGAAACACCATATATTTT	CASSPEVVSLSGNTIYF